The subject of this entry is one TCR beta chain. What this receptor recognizes is not known. The sample holds no much larger clone one base away, and base qualities are not on file. The record originates from a study of shared clonotypes between healthy human individuals (dated by TCRdb to 2020 to 2022). Regarding the research as a whole: The cohort comprised a couple of women and a few men aged 18 to 49 years. To estimate repertoire size and how much clonotype sharing occurs between individuals, the study deeply sequenced the blood TCR repertoires of five healthy adults. Libraries were prepared and TCR repertoires were sequenced by different laboratories using diverse techniques, in order to increase sequencing depth and limit assay-specific biases. Per donor, three plates each were used for CD4 naive and CD4 memory, two for CD8 naive, and one for CD8 memory. Each donor's leukapheresis produced roughly between roughly 0.85 and 9.5 billion PBMCs.

What the research found in general, with its limitations: When a handful of donors were compared, the shared fraction of clonotypes was roughly 5% for naive CD4, around 3.6% for naive CD8, more than 2% for memory CD4, and less than 0.45% for memory CD8. Sampling was restricted to blood, and TCR repertoires in tissues likely differ from the TCR repertoires found in blood. Based on pairwise subsampling, the degree of clonotype sharing among donors was expected to be affected by sequencing depth. Because the study included only a small number of donors, the genetic and exposure-history diversity represented was limited. Rarefaction of sorted-subset datasets indicated incomplete sequencing despite the large sequencing depth. Higher generation probabilities were observed for clonotypes shared by all four sorted-subset donors than for non-shared clonotypes. Estimated clonotype richness was generally larger for naive than for memory subsets.

TCR CDR3 regions were amplified from genomic DNA by multiplex PCR using the deep immunoSEQ assay. For each cell subset, the extracted genomic DNA was distributed evenly across all wells of several immunoSEQ 96-well plates, and each plate served as one replicate. For sorted subsets, around 0.2 ug genomic DNA, equal to about 30,000 T cell genomes, was loaded into each replicate PCR. The purified libraries were quantified using a Qubit 3.0 fluorometer, sized with a Bioanalyzer 2100, and then quantified again using the KAPA Library Quantification kit. Every immunoSEQ 96-well plate was sequenced on a dedicated single-read 150-cycle Illumina NextSeq 550 flow cell. In the paper's pipeline: Because the immunoSEQ output held only junctional sequences and lacked quality scores, the filtering could not match the filtering applied to full-length reads. To assign V/J genes and CDR3, sequences were annotated using PyIR, a Python wrapper for IgBLAST v1.9, with IMGT germline references. Any read was removed if the V/J assignment was weak (E-value above 1e-6), the CDR3 was missing, or the read contained stop codons, out-of-frame junctions, or ambiguous translated residues. V3J clonotypes were defined as sequences sharing an identical inferred V gene, J gene, and CDR3 amino acid sequence. Percentage overlap between repertoires was computed as shared unique clonotypes divided by the size of the smaller repertoire. Three approaches were used to assess repertoire richness: RTK rarefaction, the Chao1 estimator, and Recon v2.1 estimates of unobserved clonotypes. For all TCRbeta clonotypes obtained by the gDNA method from a handful of donors, generation probabilities were computed with OLGA. Not all clones reach the TCRdb copy of this immuneACCESS table, which keeps in-frame sequences only. Checked studies attribute under half of the gap to unresolved V genes and leave the rest unexplained. The V and J calls and clone size are taken from that table; D and trimming were inferred from the DNA. Present in this sample are 800,000 to 950,000 clones, 96% of which were seen just once. About 0.21% of the sample lies in the top ten.

For the CD8 naive samples, CD45RO-negative cells were positively selected for CCR7, yielding a CD45RA+CCR7+ population from which TemRA cells were excluded. The donors were healthy, HIV-negative adults who had no recently reported acute infections or vaccinations. Every donor was a Caucasian adult living in Nashville, Tennessee, USA. After blood collection by leukapheresis, PBMCs were isolated using Ficoll-Histopaque density gradient centrifugation and then cryopreserved in the vapor phase of liquid nitrogen. Analytical flow cytometry was used to check the purity and quantity of every magnetically sorted T cell population. From each sorted fraction, genomic DNA was isolated and quantified by UV absorbance on a Nanodrop 2000c. The specimen sequenced was naive CD8+ T cells sorted from blood. The cell subset or site label for this specimen denotes: CD45RA+CCR7+. This sequence originates from a man between 25 and 39 years old in good health.

The sequenced DNA: TGTGCCAGCAGTTCAACCAGGGGTTATAGCAATCAGCCCCAGCATTTT. It specifies CASSSTRGYSNQPQHF. The V and J genes are TRBV28 and TRBJ1-5; D gene: possibly TRBD1, on 6 matching bases. V gives up 4 bases and J gives up 0 bases, and the segment between their germline ends measures 13 bases. The CDR3, cysteine through phenylalanine, is 16 amino acids long. Just CDR3 DNA is preserved here, 48 bases in frame from base 1. From a lookup of the germline V gene, CDR1 and CDR2 are MDHEN and SYDVKM. The CDR3 plus the reference TRBV28 and TRBJ1-5 genes for the other parts give the full variable domain: DVKVTQSSRYLVKRTGEKVFLECVQDMDHENMFWYRQDPGLGLRLIYFSYDVKMKEKGDIPEGYSVSREKKERFSLILESASTNQTSMYLCASSSTRGYSNQPQHFGDGTRLSIL.